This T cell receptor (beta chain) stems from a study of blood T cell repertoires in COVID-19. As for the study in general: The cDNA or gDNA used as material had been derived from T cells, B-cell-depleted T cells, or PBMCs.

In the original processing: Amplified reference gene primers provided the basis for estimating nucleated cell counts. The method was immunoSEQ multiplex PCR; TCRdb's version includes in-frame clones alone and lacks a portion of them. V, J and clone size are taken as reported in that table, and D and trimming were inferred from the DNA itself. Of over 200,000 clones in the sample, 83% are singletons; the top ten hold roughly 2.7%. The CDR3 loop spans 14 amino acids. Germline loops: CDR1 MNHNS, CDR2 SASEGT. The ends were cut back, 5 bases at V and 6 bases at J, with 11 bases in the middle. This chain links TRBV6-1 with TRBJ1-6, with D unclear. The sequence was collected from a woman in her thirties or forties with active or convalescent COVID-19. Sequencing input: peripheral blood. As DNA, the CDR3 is TGTGCCAGCAGTTTCGGGGAGACTAATTCACCCCTCCACTTT. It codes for CASSFGETNSPLHF.